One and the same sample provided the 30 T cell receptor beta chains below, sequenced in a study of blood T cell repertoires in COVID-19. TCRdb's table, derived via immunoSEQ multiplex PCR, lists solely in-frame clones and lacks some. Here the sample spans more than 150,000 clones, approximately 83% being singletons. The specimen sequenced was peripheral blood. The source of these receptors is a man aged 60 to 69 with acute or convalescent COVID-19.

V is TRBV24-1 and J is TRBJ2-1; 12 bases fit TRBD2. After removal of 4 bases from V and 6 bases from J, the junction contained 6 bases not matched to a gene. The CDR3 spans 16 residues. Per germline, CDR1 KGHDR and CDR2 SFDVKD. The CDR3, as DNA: TGTGCCACCAGTGAGATCGGACTAGCGGGATTCAATGAGCAGTTCTTC. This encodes CATSEIGLAGFNEQFF.

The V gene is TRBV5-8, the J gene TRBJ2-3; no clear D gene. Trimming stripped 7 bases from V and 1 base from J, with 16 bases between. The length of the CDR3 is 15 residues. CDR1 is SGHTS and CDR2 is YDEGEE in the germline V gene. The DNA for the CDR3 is TGTGCCAGCGGCGCGACGAGGATCGGCACAGATACGCAGTATTTT. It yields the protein CASGATRIGTDTQYF.

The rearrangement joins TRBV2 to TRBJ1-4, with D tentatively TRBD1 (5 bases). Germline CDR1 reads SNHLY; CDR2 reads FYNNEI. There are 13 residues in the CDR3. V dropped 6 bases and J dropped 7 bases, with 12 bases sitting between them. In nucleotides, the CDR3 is TGTGCCAGCAGCGAAAATACAGGTGAAAAACTGTTTTTT. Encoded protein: CASSENTGEKLFF.

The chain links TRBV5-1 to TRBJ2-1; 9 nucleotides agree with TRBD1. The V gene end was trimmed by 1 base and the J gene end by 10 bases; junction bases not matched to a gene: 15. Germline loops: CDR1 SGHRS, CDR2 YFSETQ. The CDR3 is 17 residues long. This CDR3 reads CASSLTPGDRAPGEQFF. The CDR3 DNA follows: TGCGCCAGCAGCTTGACGCCCGGGGACAGGGCTCCTGGGGAGCAGTTCTTC.

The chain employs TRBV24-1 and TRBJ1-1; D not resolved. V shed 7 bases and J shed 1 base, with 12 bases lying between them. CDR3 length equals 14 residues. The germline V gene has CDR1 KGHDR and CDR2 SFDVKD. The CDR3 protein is CATRSAGSNTEAFF. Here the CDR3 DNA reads TGTGCCACCAGGTCTGCGGGCTCGAACACTGAAGCTTTCTTT.

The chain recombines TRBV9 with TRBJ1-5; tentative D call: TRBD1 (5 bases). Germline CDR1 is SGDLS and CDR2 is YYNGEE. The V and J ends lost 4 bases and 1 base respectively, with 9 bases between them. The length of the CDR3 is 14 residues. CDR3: CASSPGLSNQPQHF. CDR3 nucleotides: TGTGCCAGCAGCCCAGGGTTAAGCAATCAGCCCCAGCATTTT.

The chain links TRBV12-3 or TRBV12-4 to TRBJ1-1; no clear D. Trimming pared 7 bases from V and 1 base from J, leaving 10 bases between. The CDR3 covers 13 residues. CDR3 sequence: CASIRTGNTEAFF. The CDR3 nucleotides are TGTGCCAGCATTAGAACGGGGAACACTGAAGCTTTCTTT.

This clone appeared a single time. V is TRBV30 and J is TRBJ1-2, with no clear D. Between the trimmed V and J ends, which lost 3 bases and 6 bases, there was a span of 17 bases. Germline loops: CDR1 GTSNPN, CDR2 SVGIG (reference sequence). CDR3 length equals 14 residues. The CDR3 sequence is CAWSPLIPVDGYTF. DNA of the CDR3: TGTGCCTGGAGCCCTCTTATCCCAGTTGATGGCTACACCTTC.

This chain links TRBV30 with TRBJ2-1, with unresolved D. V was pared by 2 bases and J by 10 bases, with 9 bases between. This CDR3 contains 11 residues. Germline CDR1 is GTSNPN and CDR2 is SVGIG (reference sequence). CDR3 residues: CAWSNSGEQFF. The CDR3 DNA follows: TGTGCCTGGAGTAATTCCGGGGAGCAGTTCTTC.

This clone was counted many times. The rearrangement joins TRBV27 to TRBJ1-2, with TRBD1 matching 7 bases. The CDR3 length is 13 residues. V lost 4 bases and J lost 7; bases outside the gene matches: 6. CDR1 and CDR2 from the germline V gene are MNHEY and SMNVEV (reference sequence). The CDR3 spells CASSSTGAGGYTF. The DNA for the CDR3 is TGTGCCAGCAGTTCCACAGGGGCGGGTGGCTACACCTTC.

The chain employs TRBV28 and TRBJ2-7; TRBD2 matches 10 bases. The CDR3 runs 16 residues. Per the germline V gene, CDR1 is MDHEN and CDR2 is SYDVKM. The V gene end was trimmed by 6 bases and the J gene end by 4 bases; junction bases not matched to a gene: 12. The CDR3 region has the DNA TGTGCCAGCAGCACCCCCCGACAGCGGGAGGGGTACGAGCAGTACTTC. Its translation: CASSTPRQREGYEQYF.

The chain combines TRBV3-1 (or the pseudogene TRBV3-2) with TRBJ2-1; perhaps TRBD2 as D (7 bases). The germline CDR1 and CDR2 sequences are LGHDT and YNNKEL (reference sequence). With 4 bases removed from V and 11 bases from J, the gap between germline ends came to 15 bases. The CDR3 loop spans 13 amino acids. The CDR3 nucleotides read TGTGCCAGCAGCCTTGGACTAGGGGGAAAGCAGTTCTTC. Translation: CASSLGLGGKQFF.

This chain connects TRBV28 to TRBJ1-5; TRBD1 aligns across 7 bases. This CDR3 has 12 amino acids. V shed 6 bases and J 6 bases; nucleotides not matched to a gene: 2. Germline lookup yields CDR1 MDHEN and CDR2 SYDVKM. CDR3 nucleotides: TGTGCCAGCAGGTCAGGGGGTCAGCCCCAGCATTTT. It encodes CASRSGGQPQHF.

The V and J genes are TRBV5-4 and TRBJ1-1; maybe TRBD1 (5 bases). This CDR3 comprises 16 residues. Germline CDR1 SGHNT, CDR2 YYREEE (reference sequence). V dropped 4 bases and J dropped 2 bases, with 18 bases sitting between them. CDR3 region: CASSRAGGTLNTEAFF. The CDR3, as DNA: TGTGCCAGCAGCCGAGCGGGGGGGACCTTAAACACTGAAGCTTTCTTT.

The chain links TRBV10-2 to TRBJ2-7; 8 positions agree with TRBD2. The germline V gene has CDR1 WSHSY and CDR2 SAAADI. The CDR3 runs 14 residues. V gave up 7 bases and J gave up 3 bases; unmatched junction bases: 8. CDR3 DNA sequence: TGCGCCAGCACCCGGGGGGGGGCCAACTACGAGCAGTACTTC. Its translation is CASTRGGANYEQYF.

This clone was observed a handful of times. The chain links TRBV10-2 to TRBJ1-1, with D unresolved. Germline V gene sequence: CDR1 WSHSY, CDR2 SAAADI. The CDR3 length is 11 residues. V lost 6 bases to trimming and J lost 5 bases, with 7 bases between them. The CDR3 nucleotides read TGCGCCAGCAGGCAGGCAACTGAAGCTTTCTTT. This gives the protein CASRQATEAFF.

The CDR3 DNA follows: TGTGCCTGGAGGAGGGACAGGGAAGGAGAACTGTTTTTT. Translation gives CAWRRDREGELFF. The genes are TRBV30 and TRBJ1-4, with 9 bases lining up with TRBD1. The germline V gene encodes CDR1 GTSNPN and CDR2 SVGIG (reference sequence). Trimming at V came to 3 bases and at J to 12 bases, leaving 8 bases not matched to a gene. CDR3 size: 13 residues.

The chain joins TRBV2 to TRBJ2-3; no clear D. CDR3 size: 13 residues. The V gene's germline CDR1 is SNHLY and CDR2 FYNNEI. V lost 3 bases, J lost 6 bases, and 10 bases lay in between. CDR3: CASSDTVADTQYF. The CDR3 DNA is TGTGCCAGCAGTGACACGGTTGCGGATACGCAGTATTTT. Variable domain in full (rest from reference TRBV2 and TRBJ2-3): EPEVTQTPSHQVTQMGQEVILRCVPISNHLYFYWYRQILGQKVEFLVSFYNNEISEKSEIFDDQFSVERPDGSNFTLKIRSTKLEDSAMYFCASSDTVADTQYFGPGTRLTVL.

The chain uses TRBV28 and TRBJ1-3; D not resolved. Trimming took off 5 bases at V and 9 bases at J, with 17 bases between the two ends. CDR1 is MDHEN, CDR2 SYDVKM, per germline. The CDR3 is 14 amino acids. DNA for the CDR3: TGTGCCAGCAGTCCCCCGAACCGGGAGGGCACCATATATTTT. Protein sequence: CASSPPNREGTIYF.

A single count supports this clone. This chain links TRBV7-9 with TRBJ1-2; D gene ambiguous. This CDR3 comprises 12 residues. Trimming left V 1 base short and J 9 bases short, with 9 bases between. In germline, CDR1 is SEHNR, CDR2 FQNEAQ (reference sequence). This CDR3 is CASSLGGERYTF. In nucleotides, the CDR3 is TGTGCCAGCAGCTTAGGTGGGGAGCGCTACACCTTC.

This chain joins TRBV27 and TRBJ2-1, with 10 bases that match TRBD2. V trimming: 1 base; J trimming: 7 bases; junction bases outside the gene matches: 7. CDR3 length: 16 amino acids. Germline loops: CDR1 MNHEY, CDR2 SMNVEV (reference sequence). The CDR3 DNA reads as TGTGCCAGCAGTTTATTACTAGCGGGATTCCGGAATGAGCAGTTCTTC. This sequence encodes CASSLLLAGFRNEQFF.

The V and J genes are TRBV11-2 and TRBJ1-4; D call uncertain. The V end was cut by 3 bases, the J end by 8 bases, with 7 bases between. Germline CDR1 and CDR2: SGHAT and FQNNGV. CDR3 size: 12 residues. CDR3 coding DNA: TGTGCCAGCAGCTTCCGGGGAGAAAAACTGTTTTTT. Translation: CASSFRGEKLFF.

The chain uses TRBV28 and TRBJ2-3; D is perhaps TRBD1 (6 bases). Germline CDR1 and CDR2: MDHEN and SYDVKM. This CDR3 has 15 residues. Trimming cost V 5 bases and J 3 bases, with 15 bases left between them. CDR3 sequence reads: CASSAPGTKTDTQYF. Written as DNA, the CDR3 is TGTGCCAGCAGTGCACCCGGGACAAAGACAGATACGCAGTATTTT.

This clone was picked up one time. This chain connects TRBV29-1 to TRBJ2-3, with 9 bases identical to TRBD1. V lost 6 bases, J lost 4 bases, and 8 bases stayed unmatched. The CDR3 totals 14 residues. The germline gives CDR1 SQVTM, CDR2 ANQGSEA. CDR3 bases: TGCAGCGTCGCTACAGGGGGCAGAGCAGATACGCAGTATTTT. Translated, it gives CSVATGGRADTQYF.

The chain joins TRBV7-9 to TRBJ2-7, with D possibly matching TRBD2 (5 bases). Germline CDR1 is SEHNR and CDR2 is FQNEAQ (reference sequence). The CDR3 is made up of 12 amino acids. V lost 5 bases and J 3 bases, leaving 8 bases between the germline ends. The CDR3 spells CASSLSGYEQYF. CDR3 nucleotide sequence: TGTGCCAGCAGCCTCAGCGGCTACGAGCAGTACTTC.

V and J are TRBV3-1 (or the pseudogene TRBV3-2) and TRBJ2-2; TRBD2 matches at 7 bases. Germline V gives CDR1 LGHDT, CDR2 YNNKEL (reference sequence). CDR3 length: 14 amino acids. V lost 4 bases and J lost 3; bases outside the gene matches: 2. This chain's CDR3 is CASSLSGDTGELFF. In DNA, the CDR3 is TGTGCCAGCAGCCTCAGCGGGGACACCGGGGAGCTGTTTTTT.

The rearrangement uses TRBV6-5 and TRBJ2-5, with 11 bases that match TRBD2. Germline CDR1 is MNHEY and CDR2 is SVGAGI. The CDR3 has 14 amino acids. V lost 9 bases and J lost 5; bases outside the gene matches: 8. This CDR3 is CASGLAGLWETQYF. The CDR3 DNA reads TGTGCCAGTGGACTAGCGGGTTTATGGGAGACCCAGTACTTC.

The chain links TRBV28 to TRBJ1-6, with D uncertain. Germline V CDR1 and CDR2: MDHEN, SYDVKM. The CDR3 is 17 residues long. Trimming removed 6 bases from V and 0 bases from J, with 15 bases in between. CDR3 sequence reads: CASRRRVLSSYNSPLHF. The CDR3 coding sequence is TGTGCCAGCAGGCGACGGGTTCTGAGCTCCTATAATTCACCCCTCCACTTT. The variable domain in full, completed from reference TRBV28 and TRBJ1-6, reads DVKVTQSSRYLVKRTGEKVFLECVQDMDHENMFWYRQDPGLGLRLIYFSYDVKMKEKGDIPEGYSVSREKKERFSLILESASTNQTSMYLCASRRRVLSSYNSPLHFGNGTRLTVT.

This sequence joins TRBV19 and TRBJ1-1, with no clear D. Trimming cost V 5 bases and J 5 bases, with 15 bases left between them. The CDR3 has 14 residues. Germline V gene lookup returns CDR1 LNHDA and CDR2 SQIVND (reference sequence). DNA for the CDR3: TGTGCCAGTAGTCAAAGGGAGGGCGGAACTGAAGCTTTCTTT. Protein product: CASSQREGGTEAFF. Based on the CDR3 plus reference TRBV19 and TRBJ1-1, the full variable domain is DGGITQSPKYLFRKEGQNVTLSCEQNLNHDAMYWYRQDPGQGLRLIYYSQIVNDFQKGDIAEGYSVSREKKESFPLTVTSAQKNPTAFYLCASSQREGGTEAFFGQGTRLTVV.

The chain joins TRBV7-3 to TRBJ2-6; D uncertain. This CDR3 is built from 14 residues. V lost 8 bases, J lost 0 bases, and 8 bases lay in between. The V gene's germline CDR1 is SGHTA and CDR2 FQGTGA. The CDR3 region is CASRLRSGANVLTF. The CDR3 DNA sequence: TGTGCCAGCCGACTTCGCTCTGGGGCCAACGTCCTGACTTTC.